This entry lists 5 T cell receptor beta chains sequenced from one sample in a study of shared T cell receptors in the human thymus. The repertoire was sequenced with immunoSEQ multiplex PCR; TCRdb's copy has only in-frame clones and lacks some. Here the sample spans roughly 700,000 clones, approximately 88% being singletons. These sequences were also reported in another study, on human thymus T cells.

Source material: thymocytes. The receptors shown here come from a boy under three years old with a congenital heart defect.

The V gene is TRBV9, the J gene TRBJ1-5; unclear D gene. The V gene lost 10 bases and the J gene lost 0 bases, with 11 bases spanning the gap. Per the germline V gene, CDR1 is SGDLS and CDR2 is YYNGEE. The CDR3 is 13 residues long. The CDR3 region has the DNA TGTGCCCCTTTCCTAGCTAGCAATCAGCCCCAGCATTTT. Encoded protein: CAPFLASNQPQHF.

The rearrangement joins TRBV6-5 to TRBJ1-2; no clear D. The CDR3 length is 14 residues. V lost 6 bases and J 0 bases, leaving 11 bases between the germline ends. Germline V CDR1 and CDR2: MNHEY, SVGAGI. CDR3 nucleotides: TGTGCCAGCAGAGACCCGGGAACTAACTATGGCTACACCTTC. This encodes CASRDPGTNYGYTF.

The chain uses TRBV5-1 and TRBJ2-2; 7 nucleotides match TRBD2. Germline trimming cut 0 bases from V and 5 bases from J; bases unmatched to any gene: 16. This CDR3 comprises 19 residues. The V gene's germline CDR1 is SGHRS and CDR2 YFSETQ. CDR3 DNA sequence: TGCGCCAGCAGCTTGGCCAACGGTGGGAGGGCTCCATTTACCGGGGAGCTGTTTTTT. It translates to CASSLANGGRAPFTGELFF.

This clone occurred a few times. The chain joins TRBV7-2 to TRBJ1-1; D call uncertain. Germline V gene sequence: CDR1 SGHTA, CDR2 FQGNSA. The V and J ends lost 5 bases and 5 bases respectively, with 15 bases between them. CDR3 length: 14 amino acids. The CDR3 loop reads CASSDCPRGTEAFF. The DNA of the CDR3 is TGTGCCAGCAGCGATTGTCCCCGGGGAACTGAAGCTTTCTTT.

The chain uses TRBV28 and TRBJ1-1; D ambiguous. There are 14 residues in the CDR3. Germline CDR1 and CDR2: MDHEN and SYDVKM. V was cut by 2 bases and J by 5 bases, with 12 bases left in between. The CDR3 DNA reads TGTGCCAGCAGTTTACCCGACGAGGAGACTGAAGCTTTCTTT. Protein product: CASSLPDEETEAFF.